Listed below are T cell receptor beta chains from one sample, sequenced in a study of metastatic and nonmetastatic thyroid tumors. TCRdb re-called the PCR reads through MiXCR. The sample lists some 83,000 clones, about 12% occurring once. The sample comprised tumor tissue. These TCRs come from a female donor with papillary thyroid cancer or a benign thyroid nodule (not recorded which). Some clones in this sample may be carry-over from other donors' samples. Each CDR3 is given with its conserved first and last residue. D genes are given only for firm matches. Rows may omit the clone size; those that give it use once, few, many or a size class.

d_call	v_call	j_call	clone_size	cdr3_aa	cdr3_nt
NA	TRBV6-1	TRBJ1-1	NA	CAISSRTGNTEAFF	TGTGCCATCAGCTCACGTACAGGTAATACTGAAGCTTTCTTT
TRBD1	TRBV6-1	TRBJ1-2	many	CASGLQGADYGYTF	TGTGCCAGCGGACTACAGGGGGCGGACTATGGCTACACCTTC
NA	TRBV14	TRBJ1-2	many	CASSQAGFGYTF	TGTGCCAGCAGCCAAGCAGGGTTTGGCTACACCTTC
TRBD2	TRBV6-1	TRBJ2-1	many	CASRQAGGPGYEQFF	TGTGCCAGCAGACAAGCGGGAGGGCCCGGCTATGAGCAGTTCTTC
NA	TRBV7-3	TRBJ2-5	many	CASSPAASQETQYF	TGTGCCAGCAGCCCTGCGGCCTCCCAAGAGACCCAGTACTTC
NA	TRBV27	TRBJ2-5	medium-sized	CASSLGETQYF	TGTGCCAGCAGCTTAGGGGAGACCCAGTACTTC
NA	TRBV25-1	TRBJ2-1	many	CASSGTRRISSYNEQFF	TGTGCCAGCAGTGGGACACGGCGAATATCATCCTACAATGAGCAGTTCTTC
TRBD2	TRBV14	TRBJ2-1	many	CASSQETSGSSYNEQFF	TGTGCCAGCAGCCAAGAGACTAGCGGGAGCTCCTACAATGAGCAGTTCTTC
TRBD1	TRBV15	TRBJ2-2	many	CATSRHRGADTGELFF	TGTGCCACCAGCAGGCACAGGGGCGCGGACACCGGGGAGCTGTTTTTT
TRBD2	TRBV19	TRBJ2-2	NA	CASSITSGTGELFF	TGTGCCAGTAGTATAACTAGCGGGACCGGGGAGCTGTTTTTT
NA	TRBV5-6	TRBJ1-1	many	CASSFVDRILNTEAFF	TGTGCCAGCAGCTTTGTGGACAGAATTTTGAACACTGAAGCTTTCTTT
NA	TRBV25-1	TRBJ2-3	many	CASSEAGPSTDTQYF	TGTGCCAGCAGTGAGGCAGGGCCGAGCACAGATACGCAGTATTTT
TRBD1	TRBV30	TRBJ2-3	few	CGLGRGPTDTQYF	TGTGGTTTAGGCAGGGGGCCAACAGATACGCAGTATTTT
NA	TRBV7-3	TRBJ2-1	NA	CASSLGLAWEQFF	TGTGCCAGCAGCTTAGGCCTAGCTTGGGAGCAGTTCTTC
TRBD1	TRBV20-1	TRBJ1-1	many	CSARTGLEITEAFF	TGCAGTGCGAGGACAGGGCTTGAGATCACTGAAGCTTTCTTT
NA	TRBV5-6	TRBJ1-4	many	CASSLNRRNEKLFF	TGTGCCAGCAGCTTGAACAGAAGAAATGAAAAACTGTTTTTT
NA	TRBV6-1	TRBJ1-2	NA	CASSQGRDYGYTF	TGTGCCAGCAGTCAGGGACGGGACTATGGCTACACCTTC
NA	TRBV27	TRBJ2-5	many	CASSPSVLVRRNQYF	TGTGCCAGCAGTCCCTCAGTTCTGGTGCGGAGGAACCAGTACTTC
NA	TRBV6-6	TRBJ1-1	NA	CASSDSSMTEAFF	TGTGCCAGCAGTGACTCTAGTATGACTGAAGCTTTCTTT
NA	TRBV27	TRBJ2-1	many	CASSSRGSNYNEQFF	TGTGCCAGCAGTTCCCGAGGGAGTAACTACAATGAGCAGTTCTTC
NA	TRBV5-1	TRBJ2-5	many	CASSVSQETQYF	TGCGCCAGCAGTGTCAGCCAAGAGACCCAGTACTTC
NA	TRBV12-3/TRBV12-4	TRBJ1-6	many	CASSFTGGNSPLHF	TGTGCCAGCAGTTTTACCGGGGGCAACTCACCCCTCCACTTT
TRBD1	TRBV20-1	TRBJ1-1	NA	CSASRGLHTEAFF	TGCAGTGCCTCGAGGGGGCTACACACTGAAGCTTTCTTT
TRBD1	TRBV20-1	TRBJ1-2	many	CSASARGQGTTNYGYTF	TGCAGTGCTAGTGCGCGAGGACAGGGGACGACAAACTATGGCTACACCTTC
NA	TRBV30	TRBJ1-5	many	CAWSPQGRARNQPQHF	TGTGCCTGGAGTCCTCAGGGCAGGGCGCGCAATCAGCCCCAGCATTTT
NA	TRBV12-3/TRBV12-4	TRBJ2-1	many	CASRSPRGRRRGDEQFF	TGTGCCAGCAGGTCGCCACGAGGCCGGCGGAGAGGGGATGAGCAGTTCTTC
NA	TRBV30	TRBJ1-2	many	CAWSRGENYGYTF	TGTGCCTGGAGCCGAGGGGAAAACTATGGCTACACCTTC
NA	TRBV10-1	TRBJ1-3	few	CASIAAGHYPDRPTIYF	TGCGCCAGCATCGCCGCGGGACACTACCCAGACAGGCCCACCATATATTTT
NA	TRBV11-1	TRBJ1-2	NA	CASSSIANHRCSDGCTF	TGTGCCAGCAGCTCCATTGCCAATCATAGGTGTTCTGATGGCTGCACCTTC
NA	TRBV6-1	TRBJ2-1	few	CASSEVGAVVGVNEQFF	TGTGCCAGCAGTGAAGTGGGAGCGGTAGTTGGTGTAAATGAGCAGTTCTTC
NA	TRBV20-1	TRBJ1-1	many	CSASRKVGTEAFF	TGCAGTGCTTCACGTAAAGTAGGGACTGAAGCTTTCTTT
TRBD2	TRBV20-1	TRBJ2-7	medium-sized	CSAREAGAGGTYEQYF	TGCAGTGCTAGGGAGGCTGGCGCGGGAGGAACGTACGAGCAGTACTTC
TRBD1	TRBV20-1	TRBJ1-1	many	CSAGGQPTEAFF	TGCAGTGCTGGGGGACAGCCAACTGAAGCTTTCTTT
TRBD1	TRBV20-1	TRBJ1-6	many	CSASPPDRDRSPLHF	TGCAGTGCTAGCCCGCCTGACAGGGACAGATCACCCCTCCACTTT
NA	TRBV9	TRBJ2-6	many	CASSVVPAGANVLTF	TGTGCCAGCAGCGTAGTACCGGCTGGGGCCAACGTCCTGACTTTC
NA	TRBV28	TRBJ1-5	medium-sized	CASRQQGRGNQPQHF	TGTGCCAGCAGACAACAGGGTAGGGGCAATCAGCCCCAGCATTTT
NA	TRBV20-1	TRBJ2-2	many	CSALSGYTGELFF	TGCAGTGCTCTCTCAGGGTACACCGGGGAGCTGTTTTTT
NA	TRBV7-3	TRBJ1-1	many	CASSLGLTTEAFF	TGTGCCAGCAGCCTCGGACTCACCACTGAAGCTTTCTTT
NA	TRBV15	TRBJ2-4	NA	CATGPGYGADIRYF	TGTGCCACCGGCCCAGGGTACGGGGCGGACATTCGGTACTTC
NA	TRBV3-1	TRBJ1-2	many	CASSQDTGNYGYTF	TGTGCCAGCAGCCAAGATACGGGGAACTATGGCTACACCTTC
NA	TRBV20-1	TRBJ2-7	NA	CSAEETATYEQYF	TGCAGTGCGGAAGAAACAGCCACCTACGAGCAGTACTTC
NA	TRBV5-6	TRBJ1-2	many	CASSQPGRGGYTF	TGTGCCAGCAGCCAGCCGGGGAGGGGTGGCTACACCTTC
TRBD2	TRBV4-2	TRBJ2-1	many	CASSPARASGSYNEQFF	TGTGCCAGCAGCCCCGCGAGGGCTAGCGGGTCTTACAATGAGCAGTTCTTC
NA	TRBV11-1	TRBJ1-5	many	CASSLAKGRVPSKYHQPQHF	TGTGCCAGCAGCTTAGCGAAGGGCAGGGTTCCAAGTAAATACCATCAGCCCCAGCATTTT
TRBD2	TRBV11-3	TRBJ2-1	many	CASSRLAGAGNEQFF	TGTGCCAGCAGCCGACTAGCGGGAGCGGGTAATGAGCAGTTCTTC
TRBD2	TRBV5-1	TRBJ2-5	many	CASSLMGGDQETQYF	TGCGCCAGCAGCTTGATGGGGGGGGACCAAGAGACCCAGTACTTC
NA	TRBV2	TRBJ2-7	many	CASSVNRITCEQYF	TGTGCCAGCAGCGTAAACAGGATTACCTGCGAGCAGTACTTC
NA	TRBV12-3/TRBV12-4	TRBJ2-3	many	CASSSETYAGSSTDTQYF	TGTGCCAGCAGTTCAGAGACATACGCGGGATCTAGCACAGATACGCAGTATTTT
TRBD1	TRBV12-3/TRBV12-4	TRBJ2-5	many	CASRDRDWETQYF	TGTGCCAGCAGAGACAGGGATTGGGAGACCCAGTACTTC
NA	TRBV12-3/TRBV12-4	TRBJ2-5	many	CASSLGQGGQETQYF	TGTGCCAGCAGTTTAGGGCAGGGTGGCCAAGAGACCCAGTACTTC
NA	TRBV29-1	TRBJ1-1	many	CSVALDRRAEAFF	TGCAGCGTCGCACTCGATCGGCGCGCCGAAGCTTTCTTT
NA	TRBV28	TRBJ2-1	NA	CASCIEGEQFF	TGTGCCAGCTGCATAGAGGGTGAGCAGTTCTTC
NA	TRBV5-1	TRBJ1-2	many	CASSLHRTLYGYTF	TGCGCCAGCAGCCTTCACAGGACCCTTTATGGCTACACCTTC
TRBD2	TRBV28	TRBJ2-2	NA	CASSFGTSVPWELFF	TGTGCCAGCAGTTTTGGTACTAGCGTCCCCTGGGAGCTGTTTTTT
NA	TRBV5-1	TRBJ2-1	many	CASSLRSDLVEQFF	TGCGCCAGCAGCTTGCGTTCCGACTTAGTAGAGCAGTTCTTC
TRBD2	TRBV27	TRBJ2-5	medium-sized	CASSLWGGETQYF	TGTGCCAGCAGTTTATGGGGGGGTGAGACCCAGTACTTC